The 25 T cell receptor beta chains given below trace back to one sample, sequenced in a study of cytomegalovirus exposure and HLA in healthy donors. Using immunoSEQ multiplex PCR, the repertoire was profiled, and TCRdb retains in-frame clones only, with some absent. The sample consists of about 82,000 clones, 90% to 95% of them appearing once. Sequences were obtained from PBMCs. The receptors stem from a man between 18 and 29 years old in good health and CMV-seronegative.

The genes are TRBV19 and TRBJ1-5; D is undetermined. V was shortened by 5 bases and J by 2 bases, with 19 bases between the two germline ends. Germline CDR1 LNHDA, CDR2 SQIVND (reference sequence). The CDR3 covers 17 residues. As DNA, the CDR3 is TGTGCCAGTAGTCCGGGGAGGGTTGGTCTGGGCAATCAGCCCCAGCATTTT. Translated, it gives CASSPGRVGLGNQPQHF.

The chain is built from TRBV6-4 and TRBJ2-7, with TRBD2 as a possible D gene (5 bases). The CDR3 extends over 14 amino acids. The V gene's germline CDR1 is MRHNA and CDR2 SNTAGT. V was trimmed by 2 bases and J by 6 bases, leaving 14 bases between them. Here the CDR3 DNA reads TGTGCCAGCAGTGACCGGGCGGGCGCAGGCGAGCAGTACTTC. Protein sequence: CASSDRAGAGEQYF.

The V call is TRBV7-2, the J call TRBJ1-1, with D possibly being TRBD1 (5 bases). Germline lookup yields CDR1 SGHTA and CDR2 FQGNSA. The V end lost 0 bases, the J end lost 5 bases, and 13 bases lay between the germline ends. The CDR3 totals 15 residues. The CDR3 loop is CASSLALYRSTEAFF. CDR3 DNA: TGTGCCAGCAGCTTAGCGCTGTACAGGTCTACTGAAGCTTTCTTT.

The chain uses TRBV7-2 and TRBJ1-5; perhaps TRBD1 as D (5 bases). Germline V CDR1 and CDR2: SGHTA, FQGNSA. Trimming took off 2 bases at V and 5 bases at J, with 13 bases between the two ends. This CDR3 comprises 15 residues. CDR3 protein: CASSLQAGIDQPQHF. The CDR3 nucleotides read TGTGCCAGCAGCTTACAGGCAGGGATCGATCAGCCCCAGCATTTT.

V gene TRBV6-1 combines with J gene TRBJ2-1; D remains ambiguous. Trimming stripped 2 bases from V and 8 bases from J, with 7 bases between. The CDR3 is 12 residues long. Per germline, CDR1 MNHNS and CDR2 SASEGT. The DNA for the CDR3 is TGTGCCAGCAGTGAACGTGGCTATGAGCAGTTCTTC. This sequence encodes CASSERGYEQFF.

This chain joins TRBV6-5 and TRBJ2-7; no definite D call. The CDR3 is 13 amino acids. The V end lost 6 bases, the J end lost 3 bases, and 12 bases lay between the germline ends. Germline lookup yields CDR1 MNHEY and CDR2 SVGAGI. CDR3 loop: CASSSWARYEQYF. CDR3 coding DNA: TGTGCCAGCAGCTCATGGGCCCGCTACGAGCAGTACTTC.

This clone was recorded only once. The rearrangement joins TRBV5-1 to TRBJ2-2, with D unclear. CDR1 SGHRS and CDR2 YFSETQ come from the germline V gene. With 4 bases removed from V and 4 bases from J, the gap between germline ends came to 11 bases. The CDR3 loop spans 14 amino acids. The DNA for the CDR3 is TGCGCCAGCAGCCCCCTTTCAGGCACCGGGGAGCTGTTTTTT. This codes for CASSPLSGTGELFF.

The J gene is TRBJ2-7, the V gene TRBV5-4, with TRBD2 identical over 10 bases. The CDR3 is 15 residues long. Germline V lookup: CDR1 SGHNT, CDR2 YYREEE (reference sequence). Trimming cost V 4 bases and J 2 bases; bases outside gene matches: 6. The CDR3 nucleotides read TGTGCCAGCAGCCCCCGACTAGCGGGTGCCTACGAGCAGTACTTC. This gives the protein CASSPRLAGAYEQYF.

This chain uses TRBV29-1 with TRBJ1-5; 8 positions match TRBD1. V lost 6 bases, J lost 6 bases, and 7 bases stayed unmatched. This CDR3 region has 13 residues. The germline V gene encodes CDR1 SQVTM and CDR2 ANQGSEA. The CDR3 loop is CSVITGGSQPQHF. The CDR3 DNA is TGCAGCGTCATTACAGGGGGAAGTCAGCCCCAGCATTTT.

The rearrangement uses TRBV30 and TRBJ1-4; 12 bases line up with TRBD1. This CDR3 comprises 14 residues. Germline V CDR1 and CDR2: GTSNPN, SVGIG (reference sequence). The junction had 3 bases not matched to a gene; V was cut back by 3 bases and J by 7 bases. The DNA of the CDR3 is TGTGCCTGGAGAGGGACAGGGGGCAGTGAAAAACTGTTTTTT. Its translation is CAWRGTGGSEKLFF.

This clone has a handful of counts. The chain employs TRBV10-3 and TRBJ2-3, with a tentative D call TRBD2 (5 bases). From germline, CDR1 is ENHRY and CDR2 SYGVKD. CDR3 length: 15 amino acids. The V end was cut by 0 bases, the J end by 2 bases, with 9 bases between. DNA for the CDR3: TGTGCCATCAGTGAGTCCCAGCGGAACACAGATACGCAGTATTTT. This translates into CAISESQRNTDTQYF.

This chain uses TRBV5-4 with TRBJ1-2, with 7 positions matching TRBD1. Germline V CDR1 and CDR2: SGHNT, YYREEE (reference sequence). With 1 base clipped from V and 4 bases from J, the junction kept 7 bases outside the gene matches. The CDR3 length is 15 residues. Written as DNA, the CDR3 is TGTGCCAGCAGCTTGAAAGGGGGCGACGGCTATGGCTACACCTTC. Protein product: CASSLKGGDGYGYTF.

The chain links TRBV4-3 to TRBJ2-1, with a tentative D call TRBD1 (6 bases). Trimming stripped 1 base from V and 7 bases from J, with 14 bases between. Germline CDR1 reads LGHNA; CDR2 reads YSLEER. There are 15 residues in the CDR3. CDR3 sequence reads: CASSQVTRGMNEQFF. The CDR3 DNA is TGCGCCAGCAGCCAAGTTACTAGGGGGATGAATGAGCAGTTCTTC.

The chain carries TRBV6-5 and TRBJ2-1, with 11 bases aligning to TRBD2. V lost 2 bases to trimming and J lost 6 bases; unmatched junction nucleotides: 3. CDR1 is MNHEY and CDR2 is SVGAGI in the germline V gene. The CDR3 extends over 15 amino acids. The CDR3 is CASSYPGLAGNEQFF. CDR3 nucleotide sequence: TGTGCCAGCAGTTACCCAGGACTAGCGGGCAATGAGCAGTTCTTC.

The chain has TRBV20-1 and TRBJ1-1; tentative D call: TRBD1 (5 bases). CDR3 length equals 11 residues. Per germline, CDR1 DFQATT and CDR2 SNEGSKA (reference sequence). V gave up 1 base and J gave up 11 bases, with 11 bases separating them. CDR3 loop: CSARVREGAFF. In nucleotides, the CDR3 is TGCAGTGCTAGAGTGAGGGAGGGGGCTTTCTTT.

The CDR3 loop is CASSRAGTGFNEQYF. CDR3 in DNA: TGTGCCAGCAGCCGTGCCGGGACAGGGTTTAACGAGCAGTACTTC. The gene calls are TRBV28 and TRBJ2-7; 9 nucleotides align to TRBD1. The CDR3 extends over 15 amino acids. With 6 bases clipped from V and 5 bases from J, the junction kept 11 bases outside the gene matches. CDR1 and CDR2 (germline): MDHEN, SYDVKM.

The genes are TRBV2 and TRBJ1-2; D might be TRBD1 (6 bases). Germline-derived CDR1 and CDR2 are SNHLY and FYNNEI. The ends were cut back, 5 bases at V and 0 bases at J, with 13 bases in the middle. The CDR3 extends over 15 amino acids. This CDR3 is CASSFQGIANYGYTF. In DNA, the CDR3 is TGTGCCAGCAGTTTCCAGGGGATAGCTAACTATGGCTACACCTTC.

This clone occurred once. V usage is TRBV11-2 and J usage is TRBJ1-4; TRBD1 agrees at 10 bases. The V gene end was trimmed by 2 bases and the J gene end by 6 bases; junction bases not matched to a gene: 6. The length of the CDR3 is 16 residues. Germline V gives CDR1 SGHAT, CDR2 FQNNGV. As DNA, the CDR3 is TGTGCCAGCAGCTTAACAGACAGGGGGCGGGATGAAAAACTGTTTTTT. Its protein is CASSLTDRGRDEKLFF.

This clone was observed once. The V gene is TRBV4-2, the J gene TRBJ1-1, with 8 bases identical to TRBD1. V lost 4 bases to trimming and J lost 0 bases; unmatched junction nucleotides: 7. Germline-derived CDR1 and CDR2 are LGHNA and YNFKEQ. CDR3 size: 16 residues. CDR3 sequence (DNA): TGTGCCAGCAGCCCCAGGGCAGGGGGCGTGAACACTGAAGCTTTCTTT. Protein sequence: CASSPRAGGVNTEAFF.

This clone was counted a few times. The CDR3, as DNA: TGTGCCAGCGGCGATTATCCGAACAGGCCCCTCCACTTT. Protein: CASGDYPNRPLHF. The chain is built from TRBV6-1 and TRBJ1-6; D might be TRBD1 (5 bases). V was cut by 8 bases and J by 13 bases, with 18 bases left in between. CDR1 is MNHNS and CDR2 is SASEGT in the germline V gene. CDR3 length: 13 residues.

The gene calls are TRBV18 and TRBJ2-7; D not certain. CDR1 is KGHSH and CDR2 is LQKENI in the germline V gene. This CDR3 has 13 amino acids. The V end lost 2 bases, the J end lost 5 bases, and 10 bases lay between the germline ends. In DNA, the CDR3 is TGTGCCAGCTCACCATATGCCCGCGACGAGCAGTACTTC. Residues: CASSPYARDEQYF.

This chain uses TRBV12-5 with TRBJ1-4, with 10 positions matching TRBD1. The germline V gene has CDR1 LGHNT and CDR2 FRNRAP. The trim removed 6 bases at V and 7 bases at J, leaving 5 bases unmatched. The CDR3 is made up of 14 amino acids. CDR3: CASGSDRGSEKLFF. CDR3 sequence (DNA): TGTGCTAGTGGCTCGGACAGGGGGAGTGAAAAACTGTTTTTT.

The chain carries TRBV12-5 and TRBJ1-6; no clear D. V was cut by 7 bases and J by 13 bases, with 14 bases left in between. Per the germline V gene, CDR1 is LGHNT and CDR2 is FRNRAP. The CDR3 is made up of 12 amino acids. The CDR3 DNA follows: TGTGCTAGTGCCCTCCCCGGGAAGCCCCTCCACTTT. This codes for CASALPGKPLHF.

The chain joins TRBV7-9 to TRBJ2-7; 7 bases line up with TRBD1. CDR3 size: 15 residues. The germline V gene has CDR1 SEHNR and CDR2 FQNEAQ (reference sequence). After removal of 5 bases from V and 3 bases from J, the junction contained 10 bases not matched to a gene. The CDR3 here is CASSPRTGGNYEQYF. The CDR3 nucleotides are TGTGCCAGCAGCCCCAGGACAGGCGGCAACTACGAGCAGTACTTC.

As DNA, the CDR3 is TGTGCCAGCAGCTTAGCGGGCAGAACCTACGAGCAGTACTTC. Protein product: CASSLAGRTYEQYF. V gene TRBV7-9 combines with J gene TRBJ2-7, with D unresolved. V lost 0 bases and J lost 2, with 8 bases in between. This CDR3 has 14 amino acids. Germline V CDR1 and CDR2: SEHNR, FQNEAQ (reference sequence). The entire variable domain, with the rest obtained from reference TRBV7-9 and TRBJ2-7, is as follows: DTGVSQNPRHKITKRGQNVTFRCDPISEHNRLYWYRQTLGQGPEFLTYFQNEAQLEKSRLLSDRFSAERPKGSFSTLEIQRTEQGDSAMYLCASSLAGRTYEQYFGPGTRLTVT.